These T cell receptor beta chains were read from a single sample in a study of blood T cell repertoires in COVID-19. The data were produced by immunoSEQ multiplex PCR, yet TCRdb's version contains in-frame clones alone and is incomplete. The table has 85,000 to 100,000 clones, 65% to 85% seen once. Sequencing used peripheral blood. These receptors were collected from a woman aged 60-75 years with acute or convalescent COVID-19. Each CDR3 is given with its conserved first and last residue.

V	CDR3
TRBV7-7	CASSLRRDSYGYTF
TRBV11-2	CASSFSRQGPDTQYF
TRBV5-4	CASSPGLAGETNEQFF
TRBV5-1	CASSLPTANTEAFF
TRBV28	CASRAGIDEQYF
TRBV5-5	CASSLDGQSNTPLHF
TRBV9	CASSAIDPGRGNSPLHF
TRBV6-5	CASRQGAGDEQFF
TRBV9	CASSVGQGPYNEQFF
TRBV18	CASSPRKRDRELGQPQHF
TRBV4-1	CASSLLPGEKLFF
TRBV9	CASSRTSGGVATGELFF
TRBV28	CASSQPGTHYGYTF
TRBV7-2	CASSFLGTVNQPQHF
TRBV3-1/TRBV3-2	CASSQGVWETQYF
TRBV12-3/TRBV12-4	CASSRRDTIYF
TRBV24-1	CATSDPAGLAGGVTGELFF
TRBV7-2	CASSLDRGPGNTIYF
TRBV5-1	CASSLGEVSYEQYF
TRBV6-5	CASSYVAGGQPQHF
TRBV7-2	CASSPVGREGTGELFF
TRBV2	CASSLFRGDTEAFF
TRBV5-5	CASSVGGTASGNTIYF
TRBV30	CAWSVGVHGYTF
TRBV19	CASSPLGGSTDTQYF
TRBV3-1/TRBV3-2	CASSLDRDKNIQYF
TRBV5-1	CASRQGSSTDTQYF